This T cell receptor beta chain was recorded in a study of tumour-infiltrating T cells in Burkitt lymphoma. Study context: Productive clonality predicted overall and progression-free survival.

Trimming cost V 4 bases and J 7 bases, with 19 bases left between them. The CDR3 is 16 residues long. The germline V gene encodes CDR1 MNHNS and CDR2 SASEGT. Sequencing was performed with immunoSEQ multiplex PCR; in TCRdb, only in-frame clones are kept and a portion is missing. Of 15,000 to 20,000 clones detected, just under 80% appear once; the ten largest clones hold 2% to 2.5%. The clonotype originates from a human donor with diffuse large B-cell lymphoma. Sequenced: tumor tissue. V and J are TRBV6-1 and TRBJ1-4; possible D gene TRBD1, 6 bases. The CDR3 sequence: CASSARREQGFEKLFF. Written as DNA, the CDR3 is TGTGCCAGCAGTGCACGTAGGGAACAGGGTTTTGAAAAACTGTTTTTT.